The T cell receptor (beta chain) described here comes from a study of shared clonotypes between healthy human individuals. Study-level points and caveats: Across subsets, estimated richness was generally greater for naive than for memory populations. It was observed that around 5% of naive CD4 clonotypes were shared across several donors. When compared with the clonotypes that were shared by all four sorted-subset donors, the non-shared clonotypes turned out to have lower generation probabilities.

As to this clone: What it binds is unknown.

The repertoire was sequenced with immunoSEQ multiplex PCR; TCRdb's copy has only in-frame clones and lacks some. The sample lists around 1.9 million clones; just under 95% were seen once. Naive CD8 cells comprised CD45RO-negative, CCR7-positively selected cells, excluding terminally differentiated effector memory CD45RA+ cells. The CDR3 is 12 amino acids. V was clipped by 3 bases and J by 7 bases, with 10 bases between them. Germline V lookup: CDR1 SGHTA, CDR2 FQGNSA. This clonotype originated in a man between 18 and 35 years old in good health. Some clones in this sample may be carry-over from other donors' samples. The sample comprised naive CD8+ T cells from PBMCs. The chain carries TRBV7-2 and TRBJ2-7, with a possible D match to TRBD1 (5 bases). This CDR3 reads CASSLVGREQYF. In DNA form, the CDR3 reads TGTGCCAGCAGCTTGGTGGGGCGGGAGCAGTACTTC.